This TCR beta chain was observed in a study of OX40 agonist ivuxolimab in advanced cancers. Background on the study: While on treatment, patients had intravenous ivuxolimab at 0.01 to 10 mg/kg every 2 weeks. A history of anti-PD-1, anti-PD-L1 or anti-CTLA-4 therapy was acceptable, and approximately 41% had some.

Note on this clone: Its specificity is unknown.

TCRdb's table, derived via immunoSEQ multiplex PCR, lists solely in-frame clones and lacks some. This sample has more than 80,000 clones, with 91% found just once. Study results and caveats: At 0.1 to 3.0 mg/kg and by week 6, CD4+ and CD8+ T cells in the blood had expanded clonally. In CD8+ T cells, expanded clones were on average more numerous than in CD4+.

V was cut by 2 bases and J by 0 bases, with 8 bases left in between. The V gene's germline CDR1 is SGHVS and CDR2 FQNEAQ. The CDR3 is 14 residues long. The rearrangement joins TRBV7-8 to TRBJ2-7; D gene ambiguous. This receptor was taken from an adult with an advanced solid tumor such as melanoma, head and neck, liver or kidney cancer. This material consisted of CD4+ or CD8+ T cells sorted from blood, taken in a trial of the OX40 agonist ivuxolimab. CDR3 sequence (DNA): TGTGCCAGCAGCTTAAATCTAGGCTCCTACGAGCAGTACTTC. Amino acid sequence: CASSLNLGSYEQYF.